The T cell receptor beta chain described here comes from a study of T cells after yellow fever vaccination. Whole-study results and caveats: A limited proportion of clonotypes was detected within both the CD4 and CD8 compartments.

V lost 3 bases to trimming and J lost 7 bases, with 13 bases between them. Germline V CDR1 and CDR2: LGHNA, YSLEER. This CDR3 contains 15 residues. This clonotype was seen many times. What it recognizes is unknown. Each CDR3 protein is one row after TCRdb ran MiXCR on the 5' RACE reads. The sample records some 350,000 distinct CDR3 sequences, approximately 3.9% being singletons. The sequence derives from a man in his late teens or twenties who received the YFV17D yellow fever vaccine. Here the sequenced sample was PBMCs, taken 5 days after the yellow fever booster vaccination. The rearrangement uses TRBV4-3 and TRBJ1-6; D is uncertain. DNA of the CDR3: TGCGCCAGCAGCCAGCAGTGGCAGGAAAATTCACCCCTCCACTTT. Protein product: CASSQQWQENSPLHF.